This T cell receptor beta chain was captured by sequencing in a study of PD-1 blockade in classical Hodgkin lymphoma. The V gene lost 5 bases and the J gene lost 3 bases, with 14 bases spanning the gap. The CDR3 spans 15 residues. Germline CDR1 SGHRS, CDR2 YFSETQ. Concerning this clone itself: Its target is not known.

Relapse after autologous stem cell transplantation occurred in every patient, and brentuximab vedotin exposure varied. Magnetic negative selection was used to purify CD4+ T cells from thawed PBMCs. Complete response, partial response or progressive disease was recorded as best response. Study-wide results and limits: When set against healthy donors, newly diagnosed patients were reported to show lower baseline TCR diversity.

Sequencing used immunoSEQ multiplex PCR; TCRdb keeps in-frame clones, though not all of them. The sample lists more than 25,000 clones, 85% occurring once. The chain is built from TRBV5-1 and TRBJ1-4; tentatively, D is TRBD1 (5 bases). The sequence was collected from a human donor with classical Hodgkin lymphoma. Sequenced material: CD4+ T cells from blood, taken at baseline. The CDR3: CASSSGRGSNEKLFF. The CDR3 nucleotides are TGCGCCAGCAGTTCCGGCCGGGGGTCTAATGAAAAACTGTTTTTT.